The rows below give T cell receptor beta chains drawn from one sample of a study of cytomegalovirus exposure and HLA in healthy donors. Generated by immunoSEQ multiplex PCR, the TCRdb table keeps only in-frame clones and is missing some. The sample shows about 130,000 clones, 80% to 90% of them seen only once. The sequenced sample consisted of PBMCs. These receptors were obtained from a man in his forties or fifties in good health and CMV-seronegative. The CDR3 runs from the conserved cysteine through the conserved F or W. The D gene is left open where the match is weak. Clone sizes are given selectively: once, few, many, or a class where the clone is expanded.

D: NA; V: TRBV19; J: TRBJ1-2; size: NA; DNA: TGTGCCAGTAGTATAGACCTCGGCAGGGTAGATGGCTACACCTTC; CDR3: CASSIDLGRVDGYTF
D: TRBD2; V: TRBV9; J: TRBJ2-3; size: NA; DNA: TGTGCCAGCAGCGTAGCTTCGGGACTAGCATCCGATACGCAGTATTTT; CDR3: CASSVASGLASDTQYF
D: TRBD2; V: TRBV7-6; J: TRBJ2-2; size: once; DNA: TGTGCCAGCAGCTTAGAGTCGGCTAGCGGGAACACCGGGGAGCTGTTTTTT; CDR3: CASSLESASGNTGELFF
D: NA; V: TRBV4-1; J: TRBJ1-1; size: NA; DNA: TGCGCCAGCAGCCAGTCAAGGACAGAGAACACTGAAGCTTTCTTT; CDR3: CASSQSRTENTEAFF
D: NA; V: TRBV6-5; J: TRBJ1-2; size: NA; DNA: TGTGCCAGCAGTAACAGGGAGAACTATGGCTACACCTTC; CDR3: CASSNRENYGYTF
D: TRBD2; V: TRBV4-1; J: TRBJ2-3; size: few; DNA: TGCGCCAGCAGCCAAGAGGGGTTCTTCCCTAGCGGGGGCCCAGGGGGTACGCAGTATTTT; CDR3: CASSQEGFFPSGGPGGTQYF
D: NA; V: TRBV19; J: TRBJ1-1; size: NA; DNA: TGTGCCAGTACGGGACTTGAAACGAACACTGAAGCTTTCTTT; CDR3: CASTGLETNTEAFF
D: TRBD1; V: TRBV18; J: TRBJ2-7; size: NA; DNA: TGTGCCAGCTCGGATCTCAGGGGGACCTCCTACGAGCAGTACTTC; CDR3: CASSDLRGTSYEQYF
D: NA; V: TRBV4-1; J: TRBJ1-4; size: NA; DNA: TGCGCCAGCAGCCCCATCGGCAGGGGAGAAAAACTGTTTTTT; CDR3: CASSPIGRGEKLFF
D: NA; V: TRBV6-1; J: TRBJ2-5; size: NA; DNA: TGTGCCAGCAGTGAGGGGGGGCAGGGTGGGGAGACCCAGTACTTC; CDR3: CASSEGGQGGETQYF
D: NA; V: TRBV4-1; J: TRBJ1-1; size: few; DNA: TGCGCCAGCAGCCAGCCACGCAGGGGGAACACTGAAGCTTTCTTT; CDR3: CASSQPRRGNTEAFF
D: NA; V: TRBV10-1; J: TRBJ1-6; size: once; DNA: TGCGCCAGCCCCGAGGGAGACGCCTATAATTCACCCCTCCACTTT; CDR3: CASPEGDAYNSPLHF
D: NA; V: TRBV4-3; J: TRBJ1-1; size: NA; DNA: TGCGCCAGCAGCCAAGATAGCCGGTACACTGAAGCTTTCTTT; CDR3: CASSQDSRYTEAFF
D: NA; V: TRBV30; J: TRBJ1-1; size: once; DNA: TGTGCCTGGCCTGGGGGCTGGGCAGGGATGAACACTGAAGCTTTCTTT; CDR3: CAWPGGWAGMNTEAFF
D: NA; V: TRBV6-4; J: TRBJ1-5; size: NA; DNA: TGTGCCAGCAGTGACTCGATGGGGGCCCTCCCTAGCAATCAGCCCCAGCATTTT; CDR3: CASSDSMGALPSNQPQHF
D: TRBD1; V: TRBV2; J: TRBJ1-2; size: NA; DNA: TGTGCCAGCAGAGCCACTTACCTGACAGGGTCTGGCTACACCTTC; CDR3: CASRATYLTGSGYTF
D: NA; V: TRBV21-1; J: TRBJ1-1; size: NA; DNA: TGTGCCAGCAGCGCATGCGCACGGAGGGTTGAAGCTTTCTTT; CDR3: CASSACARRVEAFF
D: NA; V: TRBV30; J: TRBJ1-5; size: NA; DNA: TGTGCCTGGGCTCTCCAGGGTGGTCAGCCCCAGCATTTT; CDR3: CAWALQGGQPQHF
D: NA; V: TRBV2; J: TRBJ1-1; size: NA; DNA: TGTGCCAGCACTGCTCGGGTTACGGAGAACACTGAAGCTTTCTTT; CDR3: CASTARVTENTEAFF
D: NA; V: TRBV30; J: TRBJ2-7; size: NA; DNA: TGTGCCTGGAGTGTCGGGCTAGCCCGGTCTTACGAGCAGTACTTC; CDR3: CAWSVGLARSYEQYF
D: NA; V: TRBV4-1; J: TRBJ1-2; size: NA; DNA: TGCGCCAGCAGCCCAGTTTCGTGGAGGAGAAACAGGGACTATGGCTACACCTTC; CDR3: CASSPVSWRRNRDYGYTF
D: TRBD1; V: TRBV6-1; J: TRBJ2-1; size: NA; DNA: TGTGCCAGCAGTGAAGTCCAGGGGGCCGCGAGCAATGAGCAGTTCTTC; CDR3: CASSEVQGAASNEQFF
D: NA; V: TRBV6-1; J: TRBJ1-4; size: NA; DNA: TGTGCCAGCAGAGCTTCTAATGAAAAACTGTTTTTT; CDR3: CASRASNEKLFF
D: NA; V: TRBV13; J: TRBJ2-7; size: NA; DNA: TGTGCCAGCAGCTTAGGAGGAGCCTCCGAGCAGTACTTC; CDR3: CASSLGGASEQYF
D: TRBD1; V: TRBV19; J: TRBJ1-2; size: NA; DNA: TGTGCCAGTAGTAAGGAGACAGGGTTCAGGGGCTACACCTTC; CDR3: CASSKETGFRGYTF
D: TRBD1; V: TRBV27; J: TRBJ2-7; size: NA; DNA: TGTGCCAGCAGTTCACAGGGGGTAGGGGAGCAGTACTTC; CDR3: CASSSQGVGEQYF
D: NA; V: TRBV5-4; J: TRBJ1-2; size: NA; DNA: TGTGCCAGCAGGAATACAGGGAACTATGGCTACACCTTC; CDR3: CASRNTGNYGYTF
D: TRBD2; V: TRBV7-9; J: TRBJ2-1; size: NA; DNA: TGTGCCAGCAGCCCCCGGACTAGCGGGGTCATTAACAATGAGCAGTTCTTC; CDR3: CASSPRTSGVINNEQFF
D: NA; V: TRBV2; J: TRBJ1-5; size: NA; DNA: TGTGCCAGCGGAGGGGGCAATCAGCCCCAGCATTTT; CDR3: CASGGGNQPQHF
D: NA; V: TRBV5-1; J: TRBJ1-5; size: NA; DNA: TGCGCCAGGGCGGGGGGACCGGACCAGCCCCAGCATTTT; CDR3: CARAGGPDQPQHF
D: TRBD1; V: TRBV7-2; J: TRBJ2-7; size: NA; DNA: TGTGCCAGCAGCTCCGGGGTGGGACAGGGAGACTGGTTC; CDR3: CASSSGVGQGDWF
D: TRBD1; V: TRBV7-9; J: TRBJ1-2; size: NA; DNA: TGTGCCAGCAGCTTACCGGGCAGGGGGAATGGCTACACCTTC; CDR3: CASSLPGRGNGYTF